This T cell receptor beta chain was profiled in a study of cytomegalovirus exposure and HLA in healthy donors. CDR3 length equals 15 residues. V gave up 3 bases and J gave up 7 bases, with 16 bases separating them. Germline CDR1 and CDR2: MDHEN and SYDVKM. A multiplex PCR was run with 60 Vbeta primers and 13 Jbeta primers. Assay: immunoSEQ multiplex PCR; the TCRdb copy retains only in-frame clones and omits some. The sample shows some 130,000 clones, around 77% of them seen only once. The V gene is TRBV28, the J gene TRBJ1-5; D gene unclear. Sequencing used PBMCs. This receptor was obtained from a woman aged 60-75 years in good health and CMV-seronegative. The CDR3 coding sequence is TGTGCCAGCAGTTTCGCGGGTGCGGGTGGGCAGCCCCAGCATTTT. This gives the protein CASSFAGAGGQPQHF.